The 16 T cell receptor beta chains below all came from one sample that was sequenced in a study of blood T cells in healthy people across ages. The authors ran a second PCR of 7 to 11 cycles using a sample-barcoded 5' primer and a J-beta primer mix. TCRdb reprocessed the 5' RACE reads with MiXCR, giving one entry per CDR3 protein. The sample shows some 850,000 distinct CDR3 sequences, roughly 24% of them seen only once. These data were also reused for a study on T cells of mothers and their children.

Sample: blood. The receptor source for this set is a boy younger than 18 in good health.

The rearrangement joins TRBV6-5 to TRBJ1-6; unclear D gene. The CDR3 has 14 amino acids. The germline CDR1 and CDR2 sequences are MNHEY and SVGAGI. V gave up 7 bases and J gave up 5 bases, with 12 bases separating them. DNA of the CDR3: TGTGCCAGCACCCGGACCCTTAATAATTCACCCCTCCACTTT. Translation: CASTRTLNNSPLHF.

This chain joins TRBV20-1 and TRBJ2-5, with D uncertain. The CDR3 runs 14 residues. Germline V gene lookup returns CDR1 DFQATT and CDR2 SNEGSKA (reference sequence). Trimming stripped 5 bases from V and 2 bases from J, with 15 bases between. Here the CDR3 DNA reads TGCAGTGCTGGCCCCCCGCACCTTCAAGAGACCCAGTACTTC. It codes for CSAGPPHLQETQYF.

This clonotype was seen a handful of times. The CDR3 DNA reads TGTGCCAGCAGGCGGGGACAGGGGGCCGATGAGCAGTTCTTC. Protein product: CASRRGQGADEQFF. The chain has TRBV6-5 and TRBJ2-1; 12 bases line up with TRBD1. Trimming cost V 6 bases and J 8 bases; bases outside gene matches: 5. Looked up from germline, CDR1 is MNHEY and CDR2 is SVGAGI. The CDR3 is 14 amino acids.

The J gene is TRBJ2-7, the V gene TRBV5-1; D may be TRBD2 (6 bases). The germline V gene has CDR1 SGHRS and CDR2 YFSETQ. This CDR3 region has 15 residues. The V end lost 0 bases, the J end lost 7 bases, and 17 bases lay between the germline ends. The CDR3 spells CASSLAGLPPGEQYF. The CDR3 nucleotides read TGCGCCAGCAGCTTGGCCGGACTACCTCCGGGGGAGCAGTACTTC.

V and J are TRBV20-1 and TRBJ2-5; tentatively, D is TRBD1 (6 bases). The germline CDR1 and CDR2 sequences are DFQATT and SNEGSKA (reference sequence). V was cut by 5 bases and J by 4 bases, with 26 bases left in between. The CDR3 consists of 17 residues. The CDR3 reads CSAYSQSQTGILETQYF. The CDR3 DNA reads TGCAGTGCTTATTCACAATCCCAGACAGGTATCCTAGAGACCCAGTACTTC.

The chain recombines TRBV3-1 with TRBJ1-6; a possible D gene is TRBD1 (5 bases). Germline CDR1 is LGHDT and CDR2 is YNNKEL (reference sequence). The V gene lost 7 bases and the J gene lost 9 bases, with 13 bases spanning the gap. This CDR3 is 13 amino acids long. CDR3 in DNA: TGTGCCAGCACTGCAGGGTACGGTTCACCCCTCCACTTT. Amino acids: CASTAGYGSPLHF.

To note about this clonotype: The germline gene is not matched at one end of the junction; a read error may be the cause. V usage is TRBV4-2 and J usage is TRBJ2-5; 10 nucleotides align to TRBD2. There are 14 residues in the CDR3. Per germline, CDR1 LGHNA and CDR2 YNFKEQ. In nucleotides, the CDR3 is TGTGCCAGCACCTGGCAGCGGGGGGGAAATGAGCAGCTCTTC. Translated, it gives CASTWQRGGNEQLF.

This chain joins TRBV5-1 and TRBJ1-5; TRBD1 might be the D (6 bases). Germline assignment: CDR1 SGHRS and CDR2 YFSETQ. This CDR3 is built from 15 residues. Trimming took 0 bases from V and 3 from J, leaving 10 bases between them. CDR3 region: CASSLEAGDNQPQHF. The CDR3 bases are TGCGCCAGCAGCTTGGAGGCAGGGGACAATCAGCCCCAGCATTTT.

This clonotype was seen many times. At one of its ends the junction is not consistent with the germline gene, which may arise from a read error. J is TRBJ1-1 and V is TRBV5-1, with D possibly being TRBD1 (5 bases). The CDR3 extends over 14 amino acids. Germline V gene sequence: CDR1 SGHRS, CDR2 YFSETQ. CDR3 residues: CASSLEQGYTEAFF. Here the CDR3 DNA reads TGTGCCAGCAGCTTAGAGCAGGGATACACTGAAGCTTTCTTT.

Note on this clonotype: At one of its ends the junction is not consistent with the germline gene, which may arise from a read error. This chain links TRBV6-1 with TRBJ2-7, with D possibly being TRBD2 (6 bases). This CDR3 region has 15 residues. The germline V gene has CDR1 MNHNS and CDR2 SASEGT. The CDR3 coding sequence is TGTGCCAGCAGTGAAGTTGGGGGACTCCCATACGTGCAGTACTTC. It is translated as CASSEVGGLPYVQYF.

This clonotype has just a few counts. The gene calls are TRBV4-1 and TRBJ1-2; 7 bases map to TRBD1. CDR3 length: 15 amino acids. CDR1 is MGHRA, CDR2 YSYEKL, per germline. Trimming removed 4 bases from V and 8 bases from J; junction bases left unmatched: 13. CDR3 sequence (DNA): TGCGCCAGCAGCCGCGTTTGGACAGGTCTTGGAGGCTACACCTTC. This sequence encodes CASSRVWTGLGGYTF.

This chain joins TRBV5-1 and TRBJ2-7; TRBD1 agrees at 11 bases. There are 14 residues in the CDR3. The V gene's germline CDR1 is SGHRS and CDR2 YFSETQ. V was pared by 3 bases and J by 5 bases, with 4 bases of the junction left unmatched. The CDR3 DNA reads TGCGCCAGCAGCTGGACAGGGGGCATCGACGAGCAGTACTTC. Its protein is CASSWTGGIDEQYF. The complete variable domain, with remaining parts taken from reference TRBV5-1 and TRBJ2-7, reads KAGVTQTPRYLIKTRGQQVTLSCSPISGHRSVSWYQQTPGQGLQFLFEYFSETQRNKGNFPGRFSGRQFSNSRSEMNVSTLELGDSALYLCASSWTGGIDEQYFGPGTRLTVT.

This clonotype was seen more than once but under ten times. The J gene is TRBJ2-1, the V gene TRBV20-1; TRBD2 matches 7 bases. Per germline, CDR1 DFQATT and CDR2 SNEGSKA (reference sequence). The CDR3 spans 14 residues. V shed 2 bases and J 6 bases; nucleotides not matched to a gene: 7. CDR3 loop: CSARWDGGTNEQFF. The CDR3 bases are TGCAGTGCTAGATGGGACGGGGGGACCAATGAGCAGTTCTTC.

The chain employs TRBV29-1 and TRBJ2-5; 8 positions agree with TRBD1. Judging by the DNA end, TRBJ2-1 fits better; the J call may be wrong. Per the germline V gene, CDR1 is SQVTM and CDR2 is ANQGSEA. The CDR3 is made up of 14 amino acids. The CDR3: CSAIKVGQDDEQFF. The CDR3 coding sequence is TGCAGCGCCATCAAGGTGGGACAGGACGATGAGCAGTTCTTC.

This clonotype turned up a few times. The junction does not match germline at one end; this may be a read error. V and J are TRBV27 and TRBJ2-7, with a weak D call TRBD1 (6 bases). CDR1 MNHEY and CDR2 SMNVEV come from the germline V gene (reference sequence). This CDR3 contains 14 residues. The CDR3 region has the DNA TGTGCCAGTAGACCACAGGGAGACTTCTACGGGCAGTACTTC. The encoded protein is CASRPQGDFYGQYF.

This chain connects TRBV13 to TRBJ2-7; D may be TRBD1 or TRBD2 (5 bases each). CDR1 and CDR2 (germline): PRHDT, FYEKMQ (reference sequence). V gave up 4 bases and J gave up 3 bases, with 19 bases separating them. CDR3 length equals 16 residues. This chain's CDR3 is CASSSSTGPQGYEQYF. CDR3 DNA: TGTGCCAGCAGCTCCAGCACGGGGCCGCAAGGCTACGAGCAGTACTTC.